This TCR beta chain was sequenced for a study of T cells after yellow fever vaccination. This clonotype was counted only a few times. Its antigen is currently unknown. The ends were cut back, 4 bases at V and 7 bases at J, with 13 bases in the middle. The length of the CDR3 is 13 residues. Germline V gene lookup returns CDR1 SQVTM and CDR2 ANQGSEA. Study observations and caveats: A small proportion of clonotypes was detected in both the CD4 and CD8 compartments.

The 5'RACE template-switching step produced TCR cDNA and added a universal primer site and UMIs. One entry per CDR3 protein, called by TCRdb with MiXCR from the 5' RACE reads. Of some 350,000 distinct CDR3 sequences listed, 3% to 4.5% are singletons. J is TRBJ2-2 and V is TRBV29-1; possibly TRBD1 for D (5 bases). This sequence was found in a man aged 18 to 35 who received the YFV17D yellow fever vaccine. The sample here was PBMCs, taken 5 days after the yellow fever booster vaccination. CDR3 residues: CSVARQGVGELFF. The CDR3 nucleotides are TGCAGCGTTGCAAGGCAGGGTGTCGGGGAGCTGTTTTTT.